The 19 T cell receptor beta chains below all came from one sample that was sequenced in a study of regulatory T cells in long-lasting Graves disease. The time point here: newly diagnosed GD, antithyroid drugs for less than 3 months. Making the TCR library involved RNA that had been extracted from PBMCs. The TCR beta library used iRepertoire HTBI primers with Arm-PCR amplification of CDR3. Via MiXCR, TCRdb re-called the multiplex PCR reads, giving one row per CDR3 protein. The table lists a few hundred thousand distinct CDR3 sequences, roughly 17% of them singletons, with 30% in the top ten. The data were also submitted as part of a second study, on T cells in Graves' hyperthyroidism and ophthalmopathy.

The specimen comprised peripheral blood mononuclear cells (PBMCs), sampled at new diagnosis, from a patient treated with antithyroid drugs. The source is a man in his forties with Graves disease.

This clonotype was detected many times. The rearrangement links TRBV28 to TRBJ2-1; 15 bases map to TRBD2. CDR1 and CDR2 (germline): MDHEN, SYDVKM. J was trimmed by 3 bases and V by 4 bases; bases with no gene match: 7. The CDR3 sequence is 18 residues long. CDR3 loop: CASSSGTSGGWIYNEQFF. Here the CDR3 DNA reads TGTGCCAGCAGTTCAGGGACTAGCGGGGGGTGGATCTACAATGAGCAGTTCTTC. Looking up the rest from reference TRBV28 and TRBJ2-1 gives the full variable domain: DVKVTQSSRYLVKRTGEKVFLECVQDMDHENMFWYRQDPGLGLRLIYFSYDVKMKEKGDIPEGYSVSREKKERFSLILESASTNQTSMYLCASSSGTSGGWIYNEQFFGPGTRLTVL.

At least ten counts were recorded for this clonotype. This sequence joins TRBV12-3 or TRBV12-4 and TRBJ2-1; 10 bases align to TRBD2. The CDR3 is 15 residues long. V lost 3 bases and J lost 9; bases outside the gene matches: 8. CDR3 loop: CASSFLAGVGGEQFF. In DNA form, the CDR3 reads TGTGCCAGCAGTTTCCTAGCGGGGGTGGGAGGTGAGCAGTTCTTC.

Remarks on this clonotype: Likely a read error: the CDR3 ends without its conserved phenylalanine or tryptophan. This chain uses TRBV10-2 with TRBJ2-3; TRBD1 matches at 7 bases. Per germline, CDR1 WSHSY and CDR2 SAAADI. The trim removed 8 bases at V and 2 bases at J, leaving 7 bases unmatched. CDR3 length: 14 residues. In DNA form, the CDR3 reads TGCGCCAGCCAGTGGGACAGTCTCACAGATACGCAGTATTTA. Its translation: CASQWDSLTDTQYL.

There are a few counts of this clonotype. A far larger clone is a single base away, which makes a read error likely. The V call is TRBV28, the J call TRBJ2-1; TRBD1 agrees at 7 bases. Unmatched junction bases numbered 9, after V lost 6 bases and J lost 10 bases. CDR1 is MDHEN, CDR2 SYDVKM, per germline. This CDR3 is built from 13 residues. In DNA form, the CDR3 reads TGTGCCAGCAGAGGGACAGTAACCTACGAGCAGTTCTTC. This translates into CASRGTVTYEQFF.

DNA of the CDR3: TGCGCCAGCAGCTTGTTGGGGCCGGTCGATGAGCAGTTCTTC. Protein product: CASSLLGPVDEQFF. This chain uses TRBV5-1 with TRBJ2-1, with a weak D call TRBD1 (5 bases). The CDR3 runs 14 residues. V shed 1 base and J shed 8 bases, with 13 bases lying between them. Germline assignment: CDR1 SGHRS and CDR2 YFSETQ.

This clonotype appeared many times. V and J are TRBV28 and TRBJ2-7; 9 bases map to TRBD1. V dropped 6 bases and J dropped 6; count of bases not matched to a gene: 3. From germline, CDR1 is MDHEN and CDR2 SYDVKM. The CDR3 consists of 12 residues. The CDR3 sequence is CASRRQGVEQYF. CDR3 DNA sequence: TGTGCCAGCAGAAGACAGGGGGTCGAGCAGTACTTC.

This clonotype appeared many times. V and J are TRBV2 and TRBJ1-6; D remains unclear. Trimming stripped 5 bases from V and 7 bases from J, with 15 bases between. The CDR3 covers 15 residues. The germline V gene has CDR1 SNHLY and CDR2 FYNNEI. Here the CDR3 reads CASSLTPGDNSPLHF. The CDR3 nucleotides are TGTGCCAGCAGTCTGACCCCGGGAGACAATTCACCCCTCCACTTT.

This clonotype has a count of ten or more. The chain joins TRBV28 to TRBJ2-2; 7 positions agree with TRBD1. The trim removed 9 bases at V and 5 bases at J, leaving 9 bases unmatched. CDR1 and CDR2 from the germline V gene are MDHEN and SYDVKM. The CDR3 has 14 residues. The CDR3 sequence: CARDSGQLTGELFF. The CDR3 nucleotides read TGTGCCAGGGACTCGGGACAGTTAACCGGGGAGCTGTTTTTT.

Ten or more counts support this clonotype. J is TRBJ1-1 and V is TRBV7-9, with D possibly TRBD1 on 6 matching bases. Per the germline V gene, CDR1 is SEHNR and CDR2 is FQNEAQ (reference sequence). CDR3 length: 14 amino acids. Trimming removed 2 bases from V and 3 bases from J, with 10 bases in between. The CDR3 bases are TGTGCCAGCAGCTTACGGGGGCCGGACACTGAAGCTTTCTTT. Protein: CASSLRGPDTEAFF.

Notes on this clonotype: The junction shows a germline mismatch at one end, possibly a read error. This rearrangement joins TRBV5-4 to TRBJ2-5; D is perhaps TRBD1 or TRBD2 (7 bases each). CDR1 and CDR2 from the germline V gene are SGHNT and YYREEE (reference sequence). The CDR3 extends over 14 amino acids. This chain's CDR3 is CASSQAGQQETQYF. The CDR3 bases are TGCGCCAGCAGCCAAGCGGGACAGCAAGAGACCCAGTACTTC. Looking up the rest from reference TRBV5-4 and TRBJ2-5 gives the full variable domain: ETGVTQSPTHLIKTRGQQVTLRCSSQSGHNTVSWYQQALGQGPQFIFQYYREEENGRGNFPPRFSGLQFPNYSSELNVNALELDDSALYLCASSQAGQQETQYFGPGTRLLVL.

The gene calls are TRBV2 and TRBJ2-2; 7 bases fit TRBD1. This CDR3 contains 14 residues. Germline CDR1 and CDR2: SNHLY and FYNNEI. The J segment lost 2 bases and the V segment lost 7 bases, leaving 4 bases of the junction unmatched. CDR3 nucleotide sequence: TGTGCCAGCACCTGGGACAGAAACACCGGGGAGCTGTTTTTT. This encodes CASTWDRNTGELFF.

This clonotype turned up a few times. The chain links TRBV6-2 or TRBV6-3 to TRBJ1-6, with 7 bases aligning to TRBD1. CDR1 MNHEY and CDR2 SVGEGT come from the germline V gene. This CDR3 contains 12 residues. V was pared by 6 bases and J by 9 bases, with 2 bases of the junction left unmatched. DNA of the CDR3: TGTGCCAGCAGCAACAGGGGTTCACCCCTCCACTTT. This gives the protein CASSNRGSPLHF.

There are many counts of this clonotype. The chain is built from TRBV28 and TRBJ1-3; D possibly corresponds to TRBD1 (6 bases). CDR1 MDHEN and CDR2 SYDVKM come from the germline V gene. CDR3 length: 14 amino acids. Trimming left V 5 bases short and J 0 bases short, with 8 bases between. Written as DNA, the CDR3 is TGTGCCAGCAGTACAGGGTTCTCTGGAAACACCATATATTTT. This encodes CASSTGFSGNTIYF.

This clonotype showed up just a few times. The chain has TRBV28 and TRBJ2-7, with D tentatively TRBD1 (6 bases). Germline V gene sequence: CDR1 MDHEN, CDR2 SYDVKM. V lost 5 bases and J 0 bases, leaving 14 bases between the germline ends. The length of the CDR3 is 15 residues. Here the CDR3 reads CASSPTGTPSYEQYF. As DNA, the CDR3 is TGTGCCAGCAGTCCCACCGGGACACCCTCCTACGAGCAGTACTTC.

The table lists this clonotype with many counts. The chain recombines TRBV5-1 with TRBJ2-3; 9 bases are shared with TRBD2. V was clipped by 4 bases and J by 2 bases; unmatched bases: 5. CDR1 is SGHRS, CDR2 YFSETQ, per germline. The CDR3 runs 15 residues. CDR3: CASSDTSGSTDTQYF. CDR3 nucleotide sequence: TGCGCCAGCAGCGATACTAGCGGGTCCACAGATACGCAGTATTTT.

This clonotype has ten or more counts. The chain carries TRBV6-2 or TRBV6-3 and TRBJ1-5; D unresolved. Germline CDR1 and CDR2: MNHEY and SVGEGT. CDR3 length: 17 amino acids. V lost 5 bases to trimming and J lost 0 bases, with 17 bases between them. For the CDR3, the DNA is TGTGCCAGCAGTGAAAGGCCAGATTCAGATAGCAATCAGCCCCAGCATTTT. This gives the protein CASSERPDSDSNQPQHF.

This clonotype appeared a few times. V usage is TRBV7-3 and J usage is TRBJ2-6; D call uncertain. The CDR3 runs to 15 residues. V shed 5 bases and J shed 0 bases, with 8 bases lying between them. Germline CDR1 is SGHTA and CDR2 is FQGTGA. CDR3 residues: CASSPQVSGANVLTF. The CDR3 DNA follows: TGTGCCAGCAGCCCCCAGGTCTCTGGGGCCAACGTCCTGACTTTC.

This clonotype was seen repeatedly, ten times or more. The rearrangement links TRBV7-9 to TRBJ2-3; D remains unclear. Germline-derived CDR1 and CDR2 are SEHNR and FQNEAQ (reference sequence). Trimming shortened V by 6 bases and J by 2 bases, and 9 bases separated the two germline ends. This CDR3 is 13 amino acids long. For the CDR3, the DNA is TGTGCCAGCAGGACGGACCTCACAGATACGCAGTATTTT. It yields the protein CASRTDLTDTQYF.

This clonotype occurred many times. The genes are TRBV28 and TRBJ1-2, with a weak D call TRBD1 (6 bases). Trimming shortened V by 10 bases and J by 7 bases, and 16 bases separated the two germline ends. The V gene's germline CDR1 is MDHEN and CDR2 SYDVKM. This CDR3 contains 12 residues. The CDR3, as DNA: TGTGCCATCGCAACAGGGTCCTCTGGCTACACCTTC. It yields the protein CAIATGSSGYTF.